This T cell receptor beta chain comes out of a study of neoadjuvant anti-PD-1 for oral cavity cancer. Only in-frame clones appear in the TCRdb table, and some are missing; sequencing was by immunoSEQ multiplex PCR. The data hold around 6,200 clones, with about 76% observed a single time. The CDR3 totals 13 residues. Germline V gene data show CDR1 as LNHNV and CDR2 as YYDKDF (reference sequence). V lost 4 bases and J 6 bases, leaving 12 bases between the germline ends. Analysis of PBMCs was direct, with no culture step. The chain is built from TRBV15 and TRBJ1-2; D not resolved. The source was PBMCs, collected before nivolumab (anti-PD-1) treatment. The TCR originated in a person between 35 and 79 years old with oral cavity squamous cell carcinoma. In nucleotides, the CDR3 is TGTGCCACCAGCACGAGAAACGGGGATGGCTACACCTTC. This sequence encodes CATSTRNGDGYTF.